This TCR beta chain stems from a study of T cell responses to AZD1222 COVID-19 vaccine. Comments on this clone: Its target is unknown.

TCRdb's table, derived via immunoSEQ multiplex PCR, lists solely in-frame clones and lacks some. This sample carries some 69,000 clones, 80% of them seen once, and the ten largest clones take about an eighth. This CDR3 region has 13 residues. Germline V gene data show CDR1 as SGDLS and CDR2 as YYNGEE. V lost 6 bases and J lost 6, with 15 bases in between. General study findings and limits: Donors, mostly white British, included more females; clonal diversity was possibly underestimated. Repertoire sampling was restricted to post-peak T cell response timepoints. Nearly half of the spike-specific TCRs reportedly recognize variant regions that carry no mutations.

The sample was peripheral blood, taken 28 days after the second AZD1222 dose. The rearrangement uses TRBV9 and TRBJ1-1; D possibly corresponds to TRBD1 (6 bases). The origin of this receptor is an adult who received the AZD1222 COVID-19 vaccine. The CDR3 DNA reads as TGTGCCAGCAACGAACAGGGCTTGTCTGAAGCTTTCTTT. Translated, it gives CASNEQGLSEAFF. The variable domain in full, with the rest retrieved from reference TRBV9 and TRBJ1-1, is DSGVTQTPKHLITATGQRVTLRCSPRSGDLSVYWYQQSLDQGLQFLIQYYNGEERAKGNILERFSAQQFPDLHSELNLSSLELGDSALYFCASNEQGLSEAFFGQGTRLTVV.